The 10 T cell receptor beta chains given below trace back to one sample, sequenced in a study of blood T cells in healthy people across ages. With a J-beta primer mix and a sample-barcoded 5' primer, a second PCR ran about 7 to 12 cycles. Each CDR3 protein is one row after TCRdb ran MiXCR on the 5' RACE reads. This sample has hundreds of thousands of distinct CDR3 sequences; 58% occur once, and the top ten carry 20% to 25%. The sequenced material came from blood. These receptor sequences come from a man aged 30-40 years in good health.

The rearrangement joins TRBV29-1 to TRBJ2-2; the D gene is possibly TRBD2 (6 bases). The CDR3 consists of 11 residues. Germline lookup yields CDR1 SQVTM and CDR2 ANQGSEA. Deletions cut 7 bases from V and 6 bases from J, with 9 bases between. CDR3 in DNA: TGCAGCGGGGGGGTCGCCGGGGAGCTGTTTTTT. Its translation is CSGGVAGELFF.

The CDR3 is CASSRTGGEVRKDTQYF. The CDR3 DNA reads as TGCGCCAGCAGTCGGACAGGGGGCGAAGTGAGGAAAGATACGCAGTATTTT. The chain carries TRBV5-1 and TRBJ2-3; 11 positions match TRBD1. The CDR3 loop spans 17 amino acids. Germline assignment: CDR1 SGHRS and CDR2 YFSETQ. V shed 5 bases and J 5 bases; nucleotides not matched to a gene: 13.

The chain couples TRBV10-3 to TRBJ2-4; 7 bases map to TRBD1. The end of the DNA is better explained by TRBJ2-5, so the J call may be wrong. The CDR3 contains 12 residues. Germline CDR1 and CDR2: ENHRY and SYGVKD. This chain's CDR3 is CAISGTGETQYF. The DNA for the CDR3 is TGTGCCATCAGTGGGACAGGAGAGACCCAGTACTTC.

The chain has TRBV20-1 and TRBJ2-1, with D perhaps TRBD2 (6 bases). CDR3 length: 14 residues. CDR1 and CDR2 from the germline V gene are DFQATT and SNEGSKA (reference sequence). Trimming left V 5 bases short and J 5 bases short, with 16 bases between. The CDR3 sequence: CSAFGGLAHNEQFF. CDR3 DNA sequence: TGCAGTGCTTTCGGAGGGCTAGCGCACAATGAGCAGTTCTTC.

V usage is TRBV29-1 and J usage is TRBJ1-1; no definite D call. Trimming left V 4 bases short and J 0 bases short, with 6 bases between. In germline, CDR1 is SQVTM, CDR2 ANQGSEA. This CDR3 comprises 12 residues. The DNA of the CDR3 is TGCAGCGTTGTTCGGGTGAACACTGAAGCTTTCTTT. This gives the protein CSVVRVNTEAFF.

The chain links TRBV29-1 to TRBJ2-7; weak D call: TRBD2 (5 bases). The CDR3 consists of 13 residues. V dropped 4 bases and J dropped 0 bases, with 10 bases sitting between them. CDR1 SQVTM and CDR2 ANQGSEA come from the germline V gene. CDR3 loop: CSVGVGSSYEQYF. CDR3 DNA: TGCAGCGTTGGGGTGGGGAGCTCCTACGAGCAGTACTTC.

In this sample, this clonotype turned up a few times. The chain has TRBV5-1 and TRBJ2-1, with TRBD1 matching over 7 bases. Germline-derived CDR1 and CDR2 are SGHRS and YFSETQ. This CDR3 is built from 15 residues. J was trimmed by 9 bases and V by 4 bases; bases with no gene match: 13. CDR3 bases: TGCGCCAGCAGCATACCACCGGGACAGTCGGCTGAGCAGTTCTTC. It yields the protein CASSIPPGQSAEQFF.

This clonotype was recorded a few times. This chain connects TRBV20-1 to TRBJ2-7; a possible D gene is TRBD1 (6 bases). Trimming cost V 6 bases and J 0 bases, with 15 bases left between them. This CDR3 is 14 amino acids long. Germline CDR1 reads DFQATT; CDR2 reads SNEGSKA (reference sequence). CDR3 nucleotide sequence: TGCAGTGCCAAGAACAGGGCTAGCTCCTACGAGCAGTACTTC. Amino acid sequence: CSAKNRASSYEQYF.

V gene TRBV13 combines with J gene TRBJ1-6, with D tentatively TRBD1 (6 bases). The CDR3 has 15 residues. CDR1 is PRHDT, CDR2 FYEKMQ, per germline (reference sequence). Between the trimmed V and J ends, which lost 5 bases and 9 bases, there was a span of 17 bases. The CDR3 bases are TGTGCCAGCAGCCCCAGGGGCCGGGACCTTTCACCCCTCCACTTT. Translating gives CASSPRGRDLSPLHF.

V usage is TRBV7-2 and J usage is TRBJ2-5; 7 bases align to TRBD2. This CDR3 comprises 16 residues. Trimming removed 2 bases from V and 1 base from J; junction bases left unmatched: 7. Per the germline V gene, CDR1 is SGHTA and CDR2 is FQGNSA. CDR3 amino acids: CASSLNWGGVQETQYF. CDR3 DNA sequence: TGTGCCAGCAGCTTAAATTGGGGGGGAGTCCAAGAGACCCAGTACTTC.